This TCR beta chain was documented in a study of cytomegalovirus exposure and HLA in healthy donors. On the study more broadly: The 120 or so validation repertoires used the same platform as the roughly 670 first-cohort repertoires (as reported by a later analysis).

TCRdb's table, derived via immunoSEQ multiplex PCR, lists solely in-frame clones and lacks some. The sample has over 200,000 clones, almost 90% seen once; the top ten hold about 3%. General observations from the study: In vitro work confirmed that three CMV-associated chains recognize CMV antigens. Cytomegalovirus association was assigned to more than 150 TCR beta chains.

The CDR3 is made up of 14 amino acids. With V trimmed by 1 base and J by 6 bases, 5 bases remained unmatched. Germline values: CDR1 SEHNR, CDR2 FQNEAQ (reference sequence). Regarding this clone: Its antigen is not identified.

The chain combines TRBV7-9 with TRBJ1-2; TRBD1 aligns across 7 bases. Sequencing was done on a sample of PBMCs. The receptor's source is a woman between 18 and 29 years old in good health and CMV-seronegative. CDR3 nucleotide sequence: TGTGCCAGCAGCTTAGAACTGGGACAGAATGGCTACACCTTC. This gives the protein CASSLELGQNGYTF.